This T cell receptor (beta chain) came from a study of blood T cell repertoires in COVID-19. Generated by immunoSEQ multiplex PCR, the TCRdb table keeps only in-frame clones and is missing some. The repertoire holds approximately 74,000 clones, with 75% to 85% as singletons. V lost 0 bases, J lost 5 bases, and 5 bases lay in between. Germline V CDR1 and CDR2: SGHRS, YFSETQ. The CDR3 has 12 residues. This rearrangement joins TRBV5-1 to TRBJ2-5; D remains ambiguous. This clonotype originated in a human donor in a cohort sampled during active COVID-19. Input material: peripheral blood. The CDR3 reads CASSLAMETQYF. CDR3 bases: TGCGCCAGCAGCTTGGCCATGGAGACCCAGTACTTC.